This T cell receptor (beta chain) was captured by sequencing in a study of immune characterization of retroperitoneal liposarcoma. Trimming pared 4 bases from V and 8 bases from J, leaving 12 bases between. This CDR3 comprises 13 residues. From germline, CDR1 is SGHTA and CDR2 FQGTGA. TCRdb reprocessed the PCR reads with MiXCR, giving one entry per CDR3 protein. The table has under 20,000 distinct CDR3 sequences, more than 35% seen once; the top ten hold approximately 7.4%. The specimen was blood. The chain links TRBV7-3 to TRBJ2-1; D perhaps matches TRBD2 (5 bases). The TCR sequence derives from a male donor with retroperitoneal liposarcoma. CDR3 amino acids: CASSSGAVHEQFF. DNA of the CDR3: TGTGCCAGCAGCTCAGGAGCGGTCCATGAGCAGTTCTTC. Using reference TRBV7-3 and TRBJ2-1 for the parts outside the CDR3, the full variable domain is GAGVSQTPSNKVTEKGKYVELRCDPISGHTALYWYRQSLGQGPEFLIYFQGTGAADDSGLPNDRFFAVRPEGSVSTLKIQRTERGDSAVYLCASSSGAVHEQFFGPGTRLTVL.